This TCR beta chain appears in the sequencing data of a study of cytomegalovirus exposure and HLA in healthy donors. For the study at large: Approximately 80 million unique TCRs from HLA-typed donors were held in an early data release.

This CDR3 has 13 amino acids. V lost 1 base to trimming and J lost 8 bases, with 12 bases between them. In germline, CDR1 is SGDLS, CDR2 YYNGEE. The PCR ran on 60 Vbeta and 13 Jbeta primers. Measured with immunoSEQ multiplex PCR; TCRdb has only the in-frame clones, and not every one. The sample carries roughly 190,000 clones, approximately 87% recorded once. The sequence was obtained from a man aged 25-45 years in good health and CMV-seronegative. This rearrangement joins TRBV9 to TRBJ1-2; D might be TRBD1 (5 bases). Specimen: PBMCs. The CDR3: CASSVPPGGGYTF. CDR3 nucleotide sequence: TGTGCCAGCAGCGTACCCCCGGGGGGAGGCTACACCTTC.